What follows describes a single TCR beta chain. This sample stems from a study of blood T cell repertoires in COVID-19. Study in general: Collection of acute and convalescent COVID-19 samples took place in the United States, Italy and Spain.

Living in 20 to 30 US areas, the participants were between 18 and 89 years of age. V was trimmed by 0 bases and J by 7 bases, leaving 9 bases between them. Germline-derived CDR1 and CDR2 are PRHDT and FYEKMQ (reference sequence). The CDR3 runs to 13 residues. Authors' analysis steps: Reference gene primer amplification in the assay estimated nucleated cell counts. The protocol was immunoSEQ multiplex PCR, while the TCRdb copy is restricted to in-frame clones and leaves out a portion. V, J and clone size are those of that table, while D and trimming were read from the DNA. In the table there are 140,000 or so clones, approximately 84% of which are singletons.

V usage is TRBV13 and J usage is TRBJ1-1; a possible D gene is TRBD1 (5 bases). This receptor was taken from a woman aged 50 to 65 with acute COVID-19. Material for sequencing was PBMCs or T cells enriched from blood (not recorded which). CDR3 amino acids: CASSLGQGIEAFF. CDR3 sequence (DNA): TGTGCCAGCAGCTTAGGCCAGGGAATTGAAGCTTTCTTT.